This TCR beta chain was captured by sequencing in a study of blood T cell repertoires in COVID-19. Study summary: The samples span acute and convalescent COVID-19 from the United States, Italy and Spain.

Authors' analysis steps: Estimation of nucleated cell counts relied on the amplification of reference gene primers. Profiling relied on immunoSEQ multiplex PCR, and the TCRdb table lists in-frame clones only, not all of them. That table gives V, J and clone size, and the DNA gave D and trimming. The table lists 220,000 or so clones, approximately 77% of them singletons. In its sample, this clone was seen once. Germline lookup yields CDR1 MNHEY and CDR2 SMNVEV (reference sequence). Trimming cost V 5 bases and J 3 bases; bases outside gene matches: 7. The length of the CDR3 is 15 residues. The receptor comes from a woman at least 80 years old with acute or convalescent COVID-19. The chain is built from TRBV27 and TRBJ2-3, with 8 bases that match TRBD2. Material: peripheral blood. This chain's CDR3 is CASSPLSGETDTQYF. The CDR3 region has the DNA TGTGCCAGCAGTCCCCTTAGCGGGGAAACAGATACGCAGTATTTT.